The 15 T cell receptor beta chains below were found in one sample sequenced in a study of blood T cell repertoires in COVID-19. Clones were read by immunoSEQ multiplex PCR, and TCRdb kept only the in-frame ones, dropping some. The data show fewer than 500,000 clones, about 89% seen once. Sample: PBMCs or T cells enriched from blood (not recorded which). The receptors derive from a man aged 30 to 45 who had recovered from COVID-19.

This CDR3 is CASTKGQEAFF. The CDR3 DNA is TGTGCCAGCACCAAAGGACAAGAAGCTTTCTTT. This sequence joins TRBV28 and TRBJ1-1; D might be TRBD1 (5 bases). The length of the CDR3 is 11 residues. Germline V gives CDR1 MDHEN, CDR2 SYDVKM. V lost 7 bases to trimming and J lost 8 bases, with 11 bases between them.

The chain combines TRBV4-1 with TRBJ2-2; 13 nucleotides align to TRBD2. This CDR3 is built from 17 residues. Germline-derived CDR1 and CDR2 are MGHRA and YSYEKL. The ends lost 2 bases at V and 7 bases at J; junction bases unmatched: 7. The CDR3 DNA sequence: TGCGCCAGCAGCCAACCGACTAGCGGGGGGAGGCACGGGGAGCTGTTTTTT. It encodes CASSQPTSGGRHGELFF.

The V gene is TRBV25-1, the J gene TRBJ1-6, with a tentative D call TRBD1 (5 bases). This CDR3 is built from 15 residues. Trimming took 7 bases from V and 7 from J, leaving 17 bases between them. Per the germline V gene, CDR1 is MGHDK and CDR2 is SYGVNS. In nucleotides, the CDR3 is TGTGCCAGCACCCCGCTGGTAGGGGAAAATTCACCCCTCCACTTT. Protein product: CASTPLVGENSPLHF.

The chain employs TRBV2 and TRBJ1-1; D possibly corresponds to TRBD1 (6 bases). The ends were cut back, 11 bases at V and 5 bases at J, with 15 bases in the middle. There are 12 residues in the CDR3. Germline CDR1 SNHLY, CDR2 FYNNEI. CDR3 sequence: CAGYRVGTEAFF. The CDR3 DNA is TGTGCCGGATACAGGGTTGGTACTGAAGCTTTCTTT. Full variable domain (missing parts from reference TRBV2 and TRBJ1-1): EPEVTQTPSHQVTQMGQEVILRCVPISNHLYFYWYRQILGQKVEFLVSFYNNEISEKSEIFDDQFSVERPDGSNFTLKIRSTKLEDSAMYFCAGYRVGTEAFFGQGTRLTVV.

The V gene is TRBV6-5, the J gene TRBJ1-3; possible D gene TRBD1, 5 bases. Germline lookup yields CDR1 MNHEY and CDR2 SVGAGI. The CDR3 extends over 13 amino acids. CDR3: CAAVGGYGNTIYF. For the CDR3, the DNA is TGTGCAGCAGTTGGGGGGTATGGAAACACCATATATTTT.

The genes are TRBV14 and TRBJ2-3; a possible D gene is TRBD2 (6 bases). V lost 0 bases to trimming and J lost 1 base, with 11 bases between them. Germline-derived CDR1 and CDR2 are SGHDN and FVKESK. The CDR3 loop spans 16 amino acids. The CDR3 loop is CASSQDGGVGTDTQYF. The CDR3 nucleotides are TGTGCCAGCAGCCAAGACGGAGGGGTCGGCACAGATACGCAGTATTTT.

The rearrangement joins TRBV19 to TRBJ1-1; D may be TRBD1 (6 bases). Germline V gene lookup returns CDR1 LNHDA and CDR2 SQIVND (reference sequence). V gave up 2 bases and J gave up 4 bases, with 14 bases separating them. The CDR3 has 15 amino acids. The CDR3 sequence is CASSITGSWTTEAFF. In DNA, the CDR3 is TGTGCCAGTAGTATAACAGGGTCGTGGACCACTGAAGCTTTCTTT.

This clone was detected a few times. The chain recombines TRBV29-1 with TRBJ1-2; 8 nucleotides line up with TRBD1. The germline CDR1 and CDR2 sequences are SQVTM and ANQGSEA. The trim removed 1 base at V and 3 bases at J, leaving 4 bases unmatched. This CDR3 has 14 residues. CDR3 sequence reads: CSVEGLQGDYGYTF. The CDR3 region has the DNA TGCAGCGTTGAAGGACTACAGGGGGACTATGGCTACACCTTC.

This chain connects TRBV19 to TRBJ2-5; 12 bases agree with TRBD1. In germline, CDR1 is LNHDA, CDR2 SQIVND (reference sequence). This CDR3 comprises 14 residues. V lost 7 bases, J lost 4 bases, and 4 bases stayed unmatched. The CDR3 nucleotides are TGTGCCAGTACCGGGACAGGGGGCCCAGAGACCCAGTACTTC. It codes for CASTGTGGPETQYF. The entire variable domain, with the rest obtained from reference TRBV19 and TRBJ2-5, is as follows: DGGITQSPKYLFRKEGQNVTLSCEQNLNHDAMYWYRQDPGQGLRLIYYSQIVNDFQKGDIAEGYSVSREKKESFPLTVTSAQKNPTAFYLCASTGTGGPETQYFGPGTRLLVL.

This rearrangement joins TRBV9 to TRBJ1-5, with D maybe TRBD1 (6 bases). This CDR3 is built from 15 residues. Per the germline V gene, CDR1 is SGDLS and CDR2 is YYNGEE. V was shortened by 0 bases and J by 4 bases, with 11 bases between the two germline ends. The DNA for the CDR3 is TGTGCCAGCAGCGTAGGAGGGGGTGATAATCAGCCCCAGCATTTT. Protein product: CASSVGGGDNQPQHF.

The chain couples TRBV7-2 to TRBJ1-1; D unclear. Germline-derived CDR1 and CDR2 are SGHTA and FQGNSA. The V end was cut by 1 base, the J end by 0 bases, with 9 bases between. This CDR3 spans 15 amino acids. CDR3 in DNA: TGTGCCAGCAGCTTAGGTGGCTCGATGAACACTGAAGCTTTCTTT. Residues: CASSLGGSMNTEAFF.

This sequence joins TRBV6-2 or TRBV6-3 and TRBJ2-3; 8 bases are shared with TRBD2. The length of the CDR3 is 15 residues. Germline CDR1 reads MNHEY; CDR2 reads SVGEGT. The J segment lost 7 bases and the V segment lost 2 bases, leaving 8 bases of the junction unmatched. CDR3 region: CASSYPNLAGNTQYF. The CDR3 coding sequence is TGTGCCAGCAGTTACCCCAACCTAGCGGGCAATACGCAGTATTTT.

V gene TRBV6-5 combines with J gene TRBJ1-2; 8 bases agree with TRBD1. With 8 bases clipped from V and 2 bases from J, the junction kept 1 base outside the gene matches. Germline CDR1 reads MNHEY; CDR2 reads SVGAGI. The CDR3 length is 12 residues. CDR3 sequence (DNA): TGTGCCAGCTACAGGGGGAACTATGGCTACACCTTC. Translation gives CASYRGNYGYTF.

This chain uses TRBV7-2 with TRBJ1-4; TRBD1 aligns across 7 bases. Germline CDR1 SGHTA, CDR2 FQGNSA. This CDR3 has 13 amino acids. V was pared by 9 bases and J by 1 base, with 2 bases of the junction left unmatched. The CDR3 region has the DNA TGTGCCAGTTCAGGGGGAACTAATGAAAAACTGTTTTTT. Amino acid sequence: CASSGGTNEKLFF. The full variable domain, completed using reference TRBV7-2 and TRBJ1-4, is GAGVSQSPSNKVTEKGKDVELRCDPISGHTALYWYRQSLGQGLEFLIYFQGNSAPDKSGLPSDRFSAERTGGSVSTLTIQRTQQEDSAVYLCASSGGTNEKLFFGSGTQLSVL.

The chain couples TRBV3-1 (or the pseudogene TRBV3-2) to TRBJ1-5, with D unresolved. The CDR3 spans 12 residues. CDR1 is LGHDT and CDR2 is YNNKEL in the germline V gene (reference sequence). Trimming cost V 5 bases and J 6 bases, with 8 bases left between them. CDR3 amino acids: CASSEGFQPQHF. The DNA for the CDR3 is TGTGCCAGCAGCGAGGGTTTTCAGCCCCAGCATTTT.